These T cell receptor beta chains were read from a single sample in a study of cytomegalovirus exposure and HLA in healthy donors. Profiled with immunoSEQ multiplex PCR; TCRdb holds only in-frame clones, not every one. The table includes some 170,000 clones, about nine tenths detected once. The sample was PBMCs. These receptors were collected from a woman aged 18-29 years in good health and CMV-seropositive. CDR3s include the opening cysteine and the closing phenylalanine or tryptophan. A D gene is named only where the DNA matches it firmly. A clone size is listed for some rows: how often the clone was seen (once, few, many), or a class if it is expanded.

d_call: .
cdr3_length: 14
clone_size: .
v_call: TRBV5-1
j_call: TRBJ2-1
cdr3_aa: CASTPSEGASEQFF
cdr3_nt: TGCGCCAGCACCCCTTCCGAAGGGGCTAGTGAGCAGTTCTTC

d_call: .
cdr3_length: 13
clone_size: .
v_call: TRBV5-1
j_call: TRBJ2-7
cdr3_aa: CASSLGSAYEQYF
cdr3_nt: TGCGCCAGCAGCTTGGGTAGCGCGTACGAGCAGTACTTC

d_call: .
cdr3_length: 15
clone_size: .
v_call: TRBV2
j_call: TRBJ1-2
cdr3_aa: CASSDPRWQNYGYTF
cdr3_nt: TGTGCCAGCAGTGACCCTAGGTGGCAGAACTATGGCTACACCTTC

d_call: TRBD1
cdr3_length: 16
clone_size: many
v_call: TRBV6-4
j_call: TRBJ2-1
cdr3_aa: CASSDQPGQGHNEQFF
cdr3_nt: TGTGCCAGCAGTGACCAACCGGGACAGGGACACAATGAGCAGTTCTTC

d_call: TRBD1
cdr3_length: 13
clone_size: few
v_call: TRBV7-3
j_call: TRBJ1-2
cdr3_aa: CASSPGQGDGYTF
cdr3_nt: TGTGCCAGCAGCCCAGGACAGGGAGATGGCTACACCTTC

d_call: .
cdr3_length: 13
clone_size: .
v_call: TRBV7-3
j_call: TRBJ2-5
cdr3_aa: CASSLVKEKTQYF
cdr3_nt: TGTGCCAGCAGCTTAGTAAAGGAGAAGACCCAGTACTTC

d_call: TRBD1
cdr3_length: 16
clone_size: .
v_call: TRBV29-1
j_call: TRBJ1-3
cdr3_aa: CSVVTPLTGSGNTIYF
cdr3_nt: TGCAGCGTTGTTACCCCCTTGACAGGGAGCGGAAACACCATATATTTT

d_call: TRBD2
cdr3_length: 20
clone_size: .
v_call: TRBV9
j_call: TRBJ2-1
cdr3_aa: CASSVATWTSVQPKYNEQFF
cdr3_nt: TGTGCCAGCAGCGTAGCTACGTGGACTAGCGTACAGCCTAAGTACAATGAGCAGTTCTTC

d_call: .
cdr3_length: 17
clone_size: .
v_call: TRBV10-2
j_call: TRBJ1-3
cdr3_aa: CASGGEDRQAPGNTIYF
cdr3_nt: TGCGCCAGCGGAGGAGAGGATCGACAGGCCCCGGGAAACACCATATATTTT

d_call: TRBD1
cdr3_length: 15
clone_size: .
v_call: TRBV6-6
j_call: TRBJ1-4
cdr3_aa: CASFTGGLSNEKLFF
cdr3_nt: TGTGCCAGCTTTACAGGGGGCTTATCTAATGAAAAACTGTTTTTT

d_call: .
cdr3_length: 13
clone_size: .
v_call: TRBV7-9
j_call: TRBJ2-5
cdr3_aa: CASSQEVVETQYF
cdr3_nt: TGTGCCAGCAGCCAGGAGGTCGTGGAGACCCAGTACTTC

d_call: TRBD2
cdr3_length: 17
clone_size: .
v_call: TRBV5-6
j_call: TRBJ2-7
cdr3_aa: CASTFLGTSVWSYEQYF
cdr3_nt: TGTGCCAGCACCTTCCTAGGGACTAGCGTTTGGTCCTACGAGCAGTACTTC

d_call: .
cdr3_length: 13
clone_size: few
v_call: TRBV30
j_call: TRBJ1-5
cdr3_aa: CAWREGRAQPQHF
cdr3_nt: TGTGCCTGGAGGGAGGGCCGGGCCCAGCCCCAGCATTTT

d_call: .
cdr3_length: 16
clone_size: .
v_call: TRBV5-1
j_call: TRBJ2-5
cdr3_aa: CASSPGRAGGLGTQYF
cdr3_nt: TGCGCCAGCAGCCCTGGGAGGGCAGGGGGCCTGGGGACCCAGTACTTC

d_call: TRBD2
cdr3_length: 16
clone_size: .
v_call: TRBV4-1
j_call: TRBJ2-1
cdr3_aa: CASRRLAVSSYNEQFF
cdr3_nt: TGCGCCAGCAGAAGACTAGCGGTAAGCTCCTACAATGAGCAGTTCTTC

d_call: .
cdr3_length: 15
clone_size: .
v_call: TRBV27
j_call: TRBJ2-1
cdr3_aa: CASREGRNSYNEQFF
cdr3_nt: TGTGCCAGCAGGGAGGGGCGGAATTCCTACAATGAGCAGTTCTTC

d_call: .
cdr3_length: 14
clone_size: .
v_call: TRBV7-7
j_call: TRBJ1-1
cdr3_aa: CASSPLQLNTEAFF
cdr3_nt: TGTGCTAGCAGCCCCCTGCAGTTGAACACTGAAGCTTTCTTT

d_call: TRBD1
cdr3_length: 16
clone_size: few
v_call: TRBV7-9
j_call: TRBJ1-2
cdr3_aa: CASSPRAGGNNYGYTF
cdr3_nt: TGTGCCAGCAGCCCGCGGGCAGGGGGCAACAACTATGGCTACACCTTC

d_call: .
cdr3_length: 11
clone_size: .
v_call: TRBV20-1
j_call: TRBJ1-2
cdr3_aa: CSAGGIYGYTF
cdr3_nt: TGCAGTGCCGGGGGGATCTATGGCTACACCTTC

d_call: .
cdr3_length: 14
clone_size: .
v_call: TRBV28
j_call: TRBJ2-7
cdr3_aa: CASSPAGQSYEQYF
cdr3_nt: TGTGCCAGTTCCCCCGCCGGACAGTCCTACGAGCAGTACTTC

d_call: TRBD1
cdr3_length: 16
clone_size: .
v_call: TRBV7-3
j_call: TRBJ2-2
cdr3_aa: CASSSGQGTRTGELFF
cdr3_nt: TGTGCCAGCAGTAGCGGACAGGGGACGAGGACCGGGGAGCTGTTTTTT

d_call: .
cdr3_length: 14
clone_size: once
v_call: TRBV6-4
j_call: TRBJ2-2
cdr3_aa: CASSEGQSTGELFF
cdr3_nt: TGTGCCAGCAGTGAAGGACAGAGCACCGGGGAGCTGTTTTTT

d_call: TRBD1
cdr3_length: 17
clone_size: .
v_call: TRBV2
j_call: TRBJ1-4
cdr3_aa: CASSPIDRDATNEKLFF
cdr3_nt: TGTGCCAGCAGTCCGATCGACAGGGACGCAACTAATGAAAAACTGTTTTTT

d_call: .
cdr3_length: 14
clone_size: .
v_call: TRBV7-2
j_call: TRBJ1-2
cdr3_aa: CASSLFRDNNGYTF
cdr3_nt: TGTGCCAGCAGCTTGTTCCGTGACAATAATGGCTACACCTTC

d_call: .
cdr3_length: 15
clone_size: .
v_call: TRBV2
j_call: TRBJ2-2
cdr3_aa: CASSEGPSWMGELFF
cdr3_nt: TGTGCCAGCAGTGAAGGCCCTAGCTGGATGGGGGAGCTGTTTTTT

d_call: TRBD1
cdr3_length: 17
clone_size: .
v_call: TRBV28
j_call: TRBJ2-1
cdr3_aa: CASSVSQGWGRDNEQFF
cdr3_nt: TGTGCCAGCAGTGTCTCACAGGGGTGGGGACGTGACAATGAGCAGTTCTTC

d_call: TRBD2
cdr3_length: 15
clone_size: .
v_call: TRBV28
j_call: TRBJ2-1
cdr3_aa: CASSFGGRNLDEQFF
cdr3_nt: TGTGCCAGCAGTTTCGGCGGGAGAAATTTGGATGAGCAGTTCTTC

d_call: TRBD1
cdr3_length: 14
clone_size: .
v_call: TRBV7-6
j_call: TRBJ2-7
cdr3_aa: CASSYRGSNYEQYF
cdr3_nt: TGTGCCAGCAGCTACAGGGGGTCTAACTACGAGCAGTACTTC

d_call: .
cdr3_length: 14
clone_size: .
v_call: TRBV2
j_call: TRBJ1-1
cdr3_aa: CASSDRGAGTEAFF
cdr3_nt: TGTGCCAGCAGTGATCGTGGGGCCGGCACTGAAGCTTTCTTT

d_call: .
cdr3_length: 15
clone_size: .
v_call: TRBV28
j_call: TRBJ2-7
cdr3_aa: CASTLIGDTTYEQYF
cdr3_nt: TGTGCCAGCACCCTAATAGGGGACACAACCTACGAGCAGTACTTC

d_call: .
cdr3_length: 14
clone_size: .
v_call: TRBV30
j_call: TRBJ2-2
cdr3_aa: CAWSKGGDTGELFF
cdr3_nt: TGTGCCTGGAGTAAAGGAGGGGACACCGGGGAGCTGTTTTTT

d_call: TRBD2
cdr3_length: 13
clone_size: .
v_call: TRBV2
j_call: TRBJ2-1
cdr3_aa: CASSTGLGNEQFF
cdr3_nt: TGTGCCAGCAGTACGGGACTAGGTAATGAGCAGTTCTTC

d_call: .
cdr3_length: 18
clone_size: .
v_call: TRBV7-2
j_call: TRBJ1-2
cdr3_aa: CASSRHRDPKMTNYGYTF
cdr3_nt: TGTGCCAGCAGCCGACACAGGGACCCGAAAATGACAAACTATGGCTACACCTTC

d_call: .
cdr3_length: 10
clone_size: .
v_call: TRBV21-1
j_call: TRBJ2-7
cdr3_aa: CASDSYEQYF
cdr3_nt: TGTGCCAGCGACAGCTACGAGCAGTACTTC

d_call: .
cdr3_length: 15
clone_size: .
v_call: TRBV5-6
j_call: TRBJ1-1
cdr3_aa: CASSYPPTGNTEAFF
cdr3_nt: TGTGCCAGCAGTTACCCACCTACAGGGAACACTGAAGCTTTCTTT

d_call: .
cdr3_length: 16
clone_size: .
v_call: TRBV6-6
j_call: TRBJ1-5
cdr3_aa: CASSYSIQNSNQPQHF
cdr3_nt: TGTGCCAGCAGTTACTCGATCCAGAATAGCAATCAGCCCCAGCATTTT

d_call: TRBD1
cdr3_length: 15
clone_size: .
v_call: TRBV28
j_call: TRBJ2-7
cdr3_aa: CASSIPTGGTYEQYF
cdr3_nt: TGTGCCAGCAGTATCCCGACAGGGGGAACCTACGAGCAGTACTTC

d_call: .
cdr3_length: 14
clone_size: once
v_call: TRBV9
j_call: TRBJ1-2
cdr3_aa: CASNPQGLDYGYTF
cdr3_nt: TGTGCCAGCAACCCACAGGGATTGGACTATGGCTACACCTTC

d_call: .
cdr3_length: 16
clone_size: .
v_call: TRBV9
j_call: TRBJ1-3
cdr3_aa: CASSAGHTGTGNTIYF
cdr3_nt: TGTGCCAGCAGCGCCGGACATACAGGGACCGGAAACACCATATATTTT

d_call: .
cdr3_length: 15
clone_size: .
v_call: TRBV5-1
j_call: TRBJ2-3
cdr3_aa: CASSLDGFGTDTQYF
cdr3_nt: TGCGCCAGCAGCTTGGACGGGTTTGGCACAGATACGCAGTATTTT

d_call: TRBD1
cdr3_length: 16
clone_size: .
v_call: TRBV28
j_call: TRBJ1-5
cdr3_aa: CASSLRQGSSNQPQHF
cdr3_nt: TGTGCCAGCAGTCTGCGACAGGGATCTAGCAATCAGCCCCAGCATTTT

d_call: .
cdr3_length: 18
clone_size: .
v_call: TRBV5-1
j_call: TRBJ2-3
cdr3_aa: CASSLGLGGTPGTDTQYF
cdr3_nt: TGCGCCAGCAGCCTGGGACTCGGCGGGACTCCAGGGACAGATACGCAGTATTTT

d_call: TRBD2
cdr3_length: 12
clone_size: .
v_call: TRBV6-5
j_call: TRBJ2-5
cdr3_aa: CASTGRGETQYF
cdr3_nt: TGTGCCAGCACGGGGAGGGGTGAGACCCAGTACTTC

d_call: .
cdr3_length: 12
clone_size: few
v_call: TRBV28
j_call: TRBJ2-7
cdr3_aa: CASMSLDYEQYF
cdr3_nt: TGTGCCAGCATGAGTCTCGACTACGAGCAGTACTTC

d_call: .
cdr3_length: 17
clone_size: few
v_call: TRBV15
j_call: TRBJ1-5
cdr3_aa: CATSPPWANSGNQPQHF
cdr3_nt: TGTGCCACCAGCCCTCCTTGGGCGAACAGTGGCAATCAGCCCCAGCATTTT